This T cell receptor (beta chain) is from a study of cytomegalovirus exposure and HLA in healthy donors. Study-level background: The 120 validation repertoires and the roughly 670 first-cohort repertoires shared a platform, a later analysis reported.

Generated by immunoSEQ multiplex PCR, the TCRdb table keeps only in-frame clones and is missing some. This sample has about 240,000 clones, with approximately 87% found just once. Whole-study results and caveats: High specificity and sensitivity for cytomegalovirus status were reported for the classifier. It was about 150 TCR beta chains that were listed as cytomegalovirus-associated.

Turning to this clone: As yet, its antigen is unknown.

CDR3 length: 12 residues. V gave up 6 bases and J gave up 8 bases, with 13 bases separating them. CDR1 is SNHLY, CDR2 FYNNEI, per germline. The sequence was obtained from a man younger than 35 in good health and CMV-seronegative. J is TRBJ1-1 and V is TRBV2; a possible D gene is TRBD1 (6 bases). The sequencing input was PBMCs. CDR3 DNA: TGTGCCAGCAGCGAAACAGGGTGGGAAGCTTTCTTT. Its translation is CASSETGWEAFF. Combining the CDR3 with reference TRBV2 and TRBJ1-1 gives the whole variable domain EPEVTQTPSHQVTQMGQEVILRCVPISNHLYFYWYRQILGQKVEFLVSFYNNEISEKSEIFDDQFSVERPDGSNFTLKIRSTKLEDSAMYFCASSETGWEAFFGQGTRLTVV.